This T cell receptor (beta chain) is drawn from a study of cytomegalovirus exposure and HLA in healthy donors. Profiled with immunoSEQ multiplex PCR; TCRdb holds only in-frame clones, not every one. The sample carries about 160,000 clones, about 86% recorded once. Sample: PBMCs. This receptor was obtained from a woman under 40 in good health and CMV-seronegative.

The chain's CDR3 is CASSSPTSAKDTQYF. The CDR3 DNA reads TGTGCCAGCAGTTCCCCTACTAGCGCTAAAGATACGCAGTATTTT. This rearrangement joins TRBV28 to TRBJ2-3; 7 positions agree with TRBD2. The junction had 9 bases not matched to a gene; V was cut back by 4 bases and J by 5 bases. This CDR3 comprises 15 residues. The germline V gene has CDR1 MDHEN and CDR2 SYDVKM. Full variable domain (remainder filled in from reference TRBV28 and TRBJ2-3): DVKVTQSSRYLVKRTGEKVFLECVQDMDHENMFWYRQDPGLGLRLIYFSYDVKMKEKGDIPEGYSVSREKKERFSLILESASTNQTSMYLCASSSPTSAKDTQYFGPGTRLTVL.